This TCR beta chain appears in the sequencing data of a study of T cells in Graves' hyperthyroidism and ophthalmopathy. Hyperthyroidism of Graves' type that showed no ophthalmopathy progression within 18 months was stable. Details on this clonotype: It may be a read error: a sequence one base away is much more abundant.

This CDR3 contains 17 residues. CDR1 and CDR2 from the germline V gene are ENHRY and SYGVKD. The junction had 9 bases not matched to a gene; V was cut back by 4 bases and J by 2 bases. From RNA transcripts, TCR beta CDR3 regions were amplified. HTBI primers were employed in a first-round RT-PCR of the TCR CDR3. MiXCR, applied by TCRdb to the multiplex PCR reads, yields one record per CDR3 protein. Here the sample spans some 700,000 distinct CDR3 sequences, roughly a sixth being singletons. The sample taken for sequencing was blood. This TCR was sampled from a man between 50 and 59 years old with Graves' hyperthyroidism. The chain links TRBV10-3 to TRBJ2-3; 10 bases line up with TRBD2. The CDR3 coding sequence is TGTGCCATCAGTGCTAATCTAGCGGGAGTTACCACAGATACGCAGTATTTT. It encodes CAISANLAGVTTDTQYF.